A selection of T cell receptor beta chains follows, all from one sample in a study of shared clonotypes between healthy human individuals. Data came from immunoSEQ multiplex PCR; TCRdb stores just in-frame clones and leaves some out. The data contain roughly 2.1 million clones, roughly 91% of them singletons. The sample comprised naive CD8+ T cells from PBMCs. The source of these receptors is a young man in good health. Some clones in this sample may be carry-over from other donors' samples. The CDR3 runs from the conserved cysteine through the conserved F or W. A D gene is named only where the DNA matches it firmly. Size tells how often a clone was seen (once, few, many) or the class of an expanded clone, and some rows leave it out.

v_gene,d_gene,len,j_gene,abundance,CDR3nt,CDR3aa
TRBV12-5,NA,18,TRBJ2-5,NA,TGTGCTAGTGGTTTGCCTACGATCGTCGGGGAAACTCAAGAGACCCAGTACTTC,CASGLPTIVGETQETQYF
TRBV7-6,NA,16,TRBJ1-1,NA,TGTGCCAGCAGCCCCAGGGGAGGGGGTGCTGGAACTGAAGCTTTCTTT,CASSPRGGGAGTEAFF
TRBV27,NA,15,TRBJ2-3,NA,TGTGCCAGCAGTTTTAGCGTCACTAGCACAGATACGCAGTATTTT,CASSFSVTSTDTQYF
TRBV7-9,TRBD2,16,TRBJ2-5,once,TGTGCCAGCAGCTTGGGGACTAGCGGCCCCCAAGAGACCCAGTACTTC,CASSLGTSGPQETQYF
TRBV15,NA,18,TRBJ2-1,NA,TGTGCCACCAGCAACAGAACGAGCAGCCATCGCTCCTACAATGAGCAGTTCTTC,CATSNRTSSHRSYNEQFF
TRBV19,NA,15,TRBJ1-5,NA,TGTGCCAGTAGGGGGGGGCAGGGGCCCAATCAGCCCCAGCATTTT,CASRGGQGPNQPQHF
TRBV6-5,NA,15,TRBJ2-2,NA,TGTGCCAGCAGTTACGAGACTAGTGTAGCCGGGGAGCTGTTTTTT,CASSYETSVAGELFF
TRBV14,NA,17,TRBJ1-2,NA,TGTGCCAGCAGCCAAGATCGGCGGGCAGGTATCAACTATGGCTACACCTTC,CASSQDRRAGINYGYTF
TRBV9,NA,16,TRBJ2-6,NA,TGTGCCAGCAGCGCGTCCACAGGGCTCGGGGCCAACGTCCTGACTTTC,CASSASTGLGANVLTF
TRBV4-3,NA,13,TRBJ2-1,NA,TGCGCCAGCAGCCAAGACGGCAACAATGAGCAGTTCTTC,CASSQDGNNEQFF
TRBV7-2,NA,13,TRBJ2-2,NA,TGTGCCAGCAGCATAAGACGTGCCGGGGAGCTGTTTTTT,CASSIRRAGELFF